A single sample gave rise to the 20 T cell receptor beta chains below, sequenced in a study of blood T cell repertoires in COVID-19. The method was immunoSEQ multiplex PCR; TCRdb's version includes in-frame clones alone and lacks a portion of them. The data contain about 170,000 clones, around nine tenths of them singletons. The sequenced material came from peripheral blood. These receptors all come from a young man with active or convalescent COVID-19.

The V gene is TRBV11-3, the J gene TRBJ2-7, with 11 bases fitting TRBD2. The CDR3 runs 19 residues. The V gene's germline CDR1 is SGHNT and CDR2 YENEEA. V lost 2 bases to trimming and J lost 6 bases; unmatched junction nucleotides: 18. The DNA for the CDR3 is TGTGCCAGCAGCTTAAGGTCCCCCCTAACTAGCGGGAGTGCTGGCGAGCAGTACTTC. Translation gives CASSLRSPLTSGSAGEQYF.

The rearrangement links TRBV7-9 to TRBJ1-1; no reliable D call. The V gene's germline CDR1 is SEHNR and CDR2 FQNEAQ (reference sequence). This CDR3 region has 11 residues. With 1 base removed from V and 8 bases from J, the gap between germline ends came to 5 bases. The CDR3 reads CASSLGVEAFF. The DNA for the CDR3 is TGTGCCAGCAGCTTAGGAGTGGAAGCTTTCTTT.

V is TRBV11-3 and J is TRBJ2-3; the D gene is possibly TRBD1 (5 bases). Germline CDR1 SGHNT, CDR2 YENEEA. The length of the CDR3 is 14 residues. The V and J ends lost 2 bases and 2 bases respectively, with 8 bases between them. The CDR3 coding sequence is TGTGCCAGCAGCTTACAGGGCTTCACAGATACGCAGTATTTT. Residues: CASSLQGFTDTQYF.

The chain joins TRBV5-1 to TRBJ2-5; tentative D call: TRBD2 (5 bases). Trimming removed 6 bases at V and 5 bases at J, with 20 bases between. Germline CDR1 reads SGHRS; CDR2 reads YFSETQ. The CDR3 consists of 15 residues. Here the CDR3 DNA reads TGCGCCAGCACCCCGGAGGCCGGAGCCCTCGAGACCCAGTACTTC. Translating it yields CASTPEAGALETQYF.

This clone appeared a few times. The chain employs TRBV7-9 and TRBJ1-2; D gene uncertain. The germline gives CDR1 SEHNR, CDR2 FQNEAQ (reference sequence). Trimming took off 3 bases at V and 3 bases at J, with 11 bases between the two ends. This CDR3 is built from 14 residues. Here the CDR3 reads CASSLGQEDYGYTF. In nucleotides, the CDR3 is TGTGCCAGCAGCTTGGGCCAGGAGGACTATGGCTACACCTTC.

The CDR3 is CASSLSWSGGSYEQYV. The CDR3 DNA follows: TGTGCCAGCAGCTTAAGCTGGTCAGGGGGTTCCTACGAGCAGTACGTC. The chain links TRBV7-2 to TRBJ2-7; 7 bases are shared with TRBD1. The CDR3 runs to 16 residues. Germline V gene lookup returns CDR1 SGHTA and CDR2 FQGNSA. The trim removed 2 bases at V and 1 base at J, leaving 8 bases unmatched.

The rearrangement uses TRBV19 and TRBJ1-5, with unresolved D. The CDR3 spans 13 residues. CDR1 LNHDA and CDR2 SQIVND come from the germline V gene (reference sequence). V dropped 5 bases and J dropped 6 bases, with 11 bases sitting between them. The CDR3 DNA reads as TGTGCCAGTAGTTGGGCCGATGGTCAGCCCCAGCATTTT. Protein: CASSWADGQPQHF.

This chain links TRBV28 with TRBJ2-3, with 8 bases identical to TRBD2. This CDR3 spans 18 amino acids. The V and J ends lost 6 bases and 2 bases, in that order; junction bases with no gene match: 16. Germline CDR1 reads MDHEN; CDR2 reads SYDVKM. The CDR3 loop reads CASRPTSGPNPFTDTQYF. The CDR3 DNA reads as TGTGCCAGCAGGCCCACTAGCGGCCCCAACCCGTTCACAGATACGCAGTATTTT.

CDR3 nucleotide sequence: TGCAGTGCTAGTACAGATAACTATGGCTACACCTTC. This encodes CSASTDNYGYTF. This chain links TRBV20-1 with TRBJ1-2; D is ambiguous. Trimming shortened V by 3 bases and J by 1 base, and 6 bases separated the two germline ends. Germline V lookup: CDR1 DFQATT, CDR2 SNEGSKA (reference sequence). This CDR3 comprises 12 residues.

This clone was counted a single time. This chain links TRBV6-5 with TRBJ1-2; D unresolved. Deletions cut 0 bases from V and 10 bases from J, with 9 bases between. There are 12 residues in the CDR3. Germline-derived CDR1 and CDR2 are MNHEY and SVGAGI. The CDR3 loop reads CASSYSTVNYTF. In nucleotides, the CDR3 is TGTGCCAGCAGTTACTCAACAGTAAACTACACCTTC.

V is TRBV10-1 and J is TRBJ2-7; 7 nucleotides agree with TRBD1. CDR1 and CDR2 (germline): WNHNN, SYGVQD (reference sequence). The ends lost 6 bases at V and 6 bases at J; junction bases unmatched: 5. This CDR3 region has 12 residues. CDR3 nucleotides: TGCGCCAGCAGACTCGGGACAGTCGAGCAGTACGTC. Amino acids: CASRLGTVEQYV.

This chain joins TRBV28 and TRBJ1-5; no clear D. The V gene's germline CDR1 is MDHEN and CDR2 SYDVKM. The CDR3 loop spans 12 amino acids. V was cut by 1 base and J by 14 bases, with 12 bases left in between. CDR3: CASSLSDTDKHF. The CDR3 nucleotides are TGTGCCAGCAGTTTATCCGACACCGACAAGCATTTT.

V usage is TRBV3-1 (or the pseudogene TRBV3-2) and J usage is TRBJ2-3, with D perhaps TRBD1 (6 bases). The germline gives CDR1 LGHDT, CDR2 YNNKEL (reference sequence). The CDR3 runs 13 residues. V was shortened by 1 base and J by 8 bases, with 10 bases between the two germline ends. This chain's CDR3 is CASSQVEDSTQYF. The CDR3 coding sequence is TGTGCCAGCAGCCAAGTCGAGGACAGTACGCAGTATTTT.

This clone was observed once. This chain uses TRBV5-1 with TRBJ2-2; TRBD2 matches at 8 bases. The CDR3 runs to 15 residues. The V and J ends lost 4 bases and 5 bases, in that order; junction bases with no gene match: 7. CDR1 is SGHRS, CDR2 YFSETQ, per germline. The CDR3 sequence is CASSRSTSETGELFF. DNA of the CDR3: TGCGCCAGCAGCCGATCGACTAGCGAAACCGGGGAGCTGTTTTTT.

The gene calls are TRBV5-5 and TRBJ2-6, with 7 bases aligning to TRBD1. The CDR3 spans 18 residues. Trimming removed 6 bases from V and 0 bases from J; junction bases left unmatched: 12. Germline assignment: CDR1 SGHKS and CDR2 YYEKEE (reference sequence). The CDR3 protein is CASTFAWTGSSGANVLTF. CDR3 DNA sequence: TGTGCCAGCACCTTCGCCTGGACAGGAAGCTCTGGGGCCAACGTCCTGACTTTC.

The chain joins TRBV24-1 to TRBJ2-1, with 9 bases matching TRBD2. Germline CDR1 KGHDR, CDR2 SFDVKD. The CDR3 length is 19 residues. Losses at the gene ends were 5 bases for V and 8 bases for J; bases not matched to a gene: 21. The CDR3 bases are TGTGCCACCAGTGTAATGAGAGCGGGAGGTCTCACGGGGGTGGATGAGCAGTTCTTC. Translating it yields CATSVMRAGGLTGVDEQFF.

The gene calls are TRBV28 and TRBJ1-3; no clear D gene. The V end lost 7 bases, the J end lost 7 bases, and 11 bases lay between the germline ends. The CDR3 contains 12 residues. CDR1 and CDR2 from the germline V gene are MDHEN and SYDVKM. CDR3 sequence (DNA): TGTGCCAGCAATCAGCCCGGGAACACCATATATTTT. Amino acid sequence: CASNQPGNTIYF.

V gene TRBV7-9 combines with J gene TRBJ2-2; TRBD1 matches at 11 bases. V lost 3 bases to trimming and J lost 6 bases; unmatched junction nucleotides: 3. This CDR3 region has 15 residues. Germline assignment: CDR1 SEHNR and CDR2 FQNEAQ (reference sequence). The chain's CDR3 is CASSFPGQGAGELFF. CDR3 DNA: TGTGCCAGCAGCTTCCCGGGACAGGGGGCCGGGGAGCTGTTTTTT.

The V and J genes are TRBV6-1 and TRBJ1-4; the D is unclear. The CDR3 runs 14 residues. Germline CDR1 is MNHNS and CDR2 is SASEGT. Trimming took off 1 base at V and 4 bases at J, with 7 bases between the two ends. The chain's CDR3 is CASSEGRVNEKLFF. The CDR3 DNA reads TGTGCCAGCAGTGAAGGGAGGGTTAATGAAAAACTGTTTTTT.

The chain uses TRBV7-2 and TRBJ2-3; possibly TRBD1 for D (6 bases). Germline V gene data show CDR1 as SGHTA and CDR2 as FQGNSA. The CDR3 sequence is 14 residues long. V lost 3 bases and J lost 0, with 7 bases in between. The CDR3 protein is CASSLTGSTDTQYF. The CDR3 region has the DNA TGTGCCAGCAGCTTGACAGGTAGCACAGATACGCAGTATTTT.